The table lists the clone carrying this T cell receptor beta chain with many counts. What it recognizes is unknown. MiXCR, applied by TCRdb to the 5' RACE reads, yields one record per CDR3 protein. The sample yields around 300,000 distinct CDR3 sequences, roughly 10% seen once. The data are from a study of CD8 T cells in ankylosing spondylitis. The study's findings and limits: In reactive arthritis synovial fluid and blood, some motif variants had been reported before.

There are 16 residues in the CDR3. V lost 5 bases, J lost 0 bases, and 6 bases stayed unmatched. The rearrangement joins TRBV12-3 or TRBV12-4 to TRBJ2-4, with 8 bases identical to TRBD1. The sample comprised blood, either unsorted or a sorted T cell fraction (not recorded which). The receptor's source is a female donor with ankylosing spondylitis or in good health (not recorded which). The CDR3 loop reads CASSGTGQLAKNIQYF. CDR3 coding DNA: TGTGCCAGCAGTGGGACAGGCCAATTAGCCAAAAACATTCAGTACTTC.